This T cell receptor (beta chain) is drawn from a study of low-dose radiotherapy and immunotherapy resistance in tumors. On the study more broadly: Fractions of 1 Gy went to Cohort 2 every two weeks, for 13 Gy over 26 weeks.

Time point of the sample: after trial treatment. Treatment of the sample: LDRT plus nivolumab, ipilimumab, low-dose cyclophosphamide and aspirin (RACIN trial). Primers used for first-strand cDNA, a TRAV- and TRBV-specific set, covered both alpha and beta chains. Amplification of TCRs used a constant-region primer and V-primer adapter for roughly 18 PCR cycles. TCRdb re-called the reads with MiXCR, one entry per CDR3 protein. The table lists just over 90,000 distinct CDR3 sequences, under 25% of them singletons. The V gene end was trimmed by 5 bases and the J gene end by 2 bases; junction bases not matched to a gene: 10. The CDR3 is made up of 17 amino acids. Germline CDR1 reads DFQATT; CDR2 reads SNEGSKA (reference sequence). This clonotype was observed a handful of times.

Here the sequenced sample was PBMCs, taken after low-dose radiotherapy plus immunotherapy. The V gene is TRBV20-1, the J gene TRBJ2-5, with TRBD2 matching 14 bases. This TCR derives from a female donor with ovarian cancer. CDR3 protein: CSAERPGLAGVQETQYF. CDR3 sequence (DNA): TGCAGTGCTGAACGACCGGGACTAGCGGGGGTGCAAGAGACCCAGTACTTC.